This T cell receptor beta chain came from a study of blood T cell repertoires in COVID-19. The overall study: The United States, Italy and Spain provided the acute and convalescent COVID-19 samples. PBMCs, B-cell-depleted T cells, or T cells were the source of the cDNA or gDNA that made up the material.

This clone occurred a few times. Per the study methods: Reference gene primer amplification yielded estimated nucleated cell counts. Profiling relied on immunoSEQ multiplex PCR, and the TCRdb table lists in-frame clones only, not all of them. V, J and clone size are those of that table, while D and trimming were read from the DNA. Of 150,000 to 200,000 clones listed, 80% are singletons. Sequencing used peripheral blood. The TCR was taken from a man aged 60-69 years with acute or convalescent COVID-19.

The chain's CDR3 is CASSSPGQGNSPLHF. The DNA of the CDR3 is TGTGCCAGCAGTTCTCCGGGACAGGGCAACTCACCCCTCCACTTT. The chain has TRBV6-2 or TRBV6-3 and TRBJ1-6, with TRBD1 identical over 9 bases. CDR1 and CDR2 from the germline V gene are MNHEY and SVGEGT. The CDR3 runs 15 residues. J gave up 10 bases and V 4 bases, and 8 bases lay outside the gene matches.